What follows are 15 T cell receptor beta chains derived from one specimen sequenced in a study of cytomegalovirus exposure and HLA in healthy donors. The PCR made use of 60 Vbeta and 13 Jbeta primers. The repertoire was sequenced with immunoSEQ multiplex PCR; TCRdb's copy has only in-frame clones and lacks some. Of around 98,000 clones listed, more than 70% are singletons. The material sequenced was PBMCs. Receptor source: a woman in her thirties or forties in good health and CMV-seronegative.

This sequence joins TRBV9 and TRBJ1-1; no definite D call. The CDR3 spans 13 residues. Trimming shortened V by 4 bases and J by 2 bases, and 9 bases separated the two germline ends. Per germline, CDR1 SGDLS and CDR2 YYNGEE. The CDR3 region is CASSTSTNTEAFF. Written as DNA, the CDR3 is TGTGCCAGCAGCACTTCGACTAACACTGAAGCTTTCTTT.

The count of this clone is one. The rearrangement uses TRBV6-5 and TRBJ1-2; 7 bases are shared with TRBD1. V was pared by 6 bases and J by 0 bases, with 4 bases of the junction left unmatched. Germline CDR1 MNHEY, CDR2 SVGAGI. This CDR3 has 14 residues. This CDR3 reads CASSQGGANYGYTF. CDR3 DNA sequence: TGTGCCAGCAGCCAGGGGGGAGCTAACTATGGCTACACCTTC.

This clone was seen only a few times. This chain connects TRBV19 to TRBJ1-2, with D tentatively TRBD1 (6 bases). Trimming took off 4 bases at V and 8 bases at J, with 17 bases between the two ends. CDR1 and CDR2 (germline): LNHDA, SQIVND (reference sequence). This CDR3 has 14 residues. CDR3 DNA sequence: TGTGCCAGTAGTACAACACGGGGGGCGCGGGGCTACACCTTC. This gives the protein CASSTTRGARGYTF. The variable domain in full, with the rest retrieved from reference TRBV19 and TRBJ1-2, is DGGITQSPKYLFRKEGQNVTLSCEQNLNHDAMYWYRQDPGQGLRLIYYSQIVNDFQKGDIAEGYSVSREKKESFPLTVTSAQKNPTAFYLCASSTTRGARGYTFGSGTRLTVV.

The V gene is TRBV28, the J gene TRBJ1-1; perhaps TRBD1 as D (5 bases). The ends were cut back, 9 bases at V and 1 base at J, with 15 bases in the middle. CDR1 MDHEN and CDR2 SYDVKM come from the germline V gene. The CDR3 is made up of 14 amino acids. This chain's CDR3 is CASGREGRNTEAFF. In DNA, the CDR3 is TGTGCCAGTGGGAGGGAGGGGAGGAACACTGAAGCTTTCTTT.

The chain's CDR3 is CASSLRQGIGNSPLHF. The CDR3, as DNA: TGTGCCAGCAGCTTACGACAGGGGATCGGTAATTCACCCCTCCACTTT. The genes are TRBV7-6 and TRBJ1-6, with 8 bases fitting TRBD1. Trimming cost V 2 bases and J 6 bases; bases outside gene matches: 6. The V gene's germline CDR1 is SGHVS and CDR2 FNYEAQ. The CDR3 runs 16 residues.

This chain joins TRBV5-1 and TRBJ2-7; 8 bases align to TRBD2. The germline gives CDR1 SGHRS, CDR2 YFSETQ. CDR3 size: 14 residues. V was clipped by 5 bases and J by 3 bases; unmatched bases: 7. CDR3 sequence: CASRPGTSNYEQYF. The CDR3 DNA is TGCGCCAGCAGACCCGGGACTAGTAACTACGAGCAGTACTTC.

The genes are TRBV28 and TRBJ1-1, with 7 bases lining up with TRBD1. Germline V gives CDR1 MDHEN, CDR2 SYDVKM. The CDR3 sequence is 12 residues long. The junction had 4 bases not matched to a gene; V was cut back by 7 bases and J by 5 bases. This CDR3 reads CASISDRTEAFF. The CDR3 DNA is TGTGCCAGCATTTCGGACAGGACTGAAGCTTTCTTT.

The genes are TRBV7-9 and TRBJ1-6; D call uncertain. Between the trimmed V and J ends, which lost 4 bases and 10 bases, there was a span of 14 bases. Germline V lookup: CDR1 SEHNR, CDR2 FQNEAQ (reference sequence). CDR3 size: 14 residues. The CDR3 protein is CASSSVEDWSPLHF. CDR3 sequence (DNA): TGTGCCAGCAGCTCGGTAGAGGATTGGTCACCCCTCCACTTT. The full variable domain, with the rest looked up from reference TRBV7-9 and TRBJ1-6, is DTGVSQNPRHKITKRGQNVTFRCDPISEHNRLYWYRQTLGQGPEFLTYFQNEAQLEKSRLLSDRFSAERPKGSFSTLEIQRTEQGDSAMYLCASSSVEDWSPLHFGNGTRLTVT.

The chain has TRBV9 and TRBJ1-1; D is ambiguous. The CDR3 length is 14 residues. Germline assignment: CDR1 SGDLS and CDR2 YYNGEE. Deletions cut 0 bases from V and 0 bases from J, with 6 bases between. CDR3 nucleotides: TGTGCCAGCAGCGTAGGGAGGCTGAACACTGAAGCTTTCTTT. Its translation: CASSVGRLNTEAFF.

The chain is built from TRBV19 and TRBJ2-2; TRBD2 is a possible D gene (7 bases). Germline CDR1 and CDR2: LNHDA and SQIVND (reference sequence). This CDR3 region has 14 residues. Trimming took 5 bases from V and 5 from J, leaving 12 bases between them. CDR3 DNA sequence: TGTGCCAGTAGTTTAGGGGGAGGGACCGGGGAGCTGTTTTTT. It specifies CASSLGGGTGELFF.

V and J are TRBV5-1 and TRBJ2-7, with D uncertain. Deletions cut 4 bases from V and 3 bases from J, with 17 bases between. This CDR3 comprises 15 residues. Germline V gene data show CDR1 as SGHRS and CDR2 as YFSETQ. Written as DNA, the CDR3 is TGCGCCAGCAGCCAACTACCTACCTTGAGCTACGAGCAGTACTTC. This translates into CASSQLPTLSYEQYF.

This chain joins TRBV6-6 and TRBJ1-3, with 8 nucleotides matching TRBD1. Germline CDR1 and CDR2: MNHNY and SVGAGI (reference sequence). Losses at the gene ends were 4 bases for V and 7 bases for J; bases not matched to a gene: 12. The CDR3 sequence is 16 residues long. The CDR3 nucleotides read TGTGCCAGCAGTTCCTATCCGGGACAGGTTGCGAACACCATATATTTT. It codes for CASSSYPGQVANTIYF.

The chain employs TRBV9 and TRBJ1-4; D possibly corresponds to TRBD1 (6 bases). There are 13 residues in the CDR3. Trimming removed 4 bases at V and 4 bases at J, with 8 bases between. Germline-derived CDR1 and CDR2 are SGDLS and YYNGEE. In DNA form, the CDR3 reads TGTGCCAGCAGCAAGGGGGATAATGAAAAACTGTTTTTT. Residues: CASSKGDNEKLFF.

This clone was counted once. V gene TRBV4-1 combines with J gene TRBJ2-3; D might be TRBD1 (6 bases). The CDR3 totals 16 residues. Trimming removed 4 bases from V and 2 bases from J, with 16 bases in between. Looked up from germline, CDR1 is MGHRA and CDR2 is YSYEKL. The CDR3 nucleotides read TGCGCCAGCAGCCTTGGACAGTTGATGAACACAGATACGCAGTATTTT. Its protein is CASSLGQLMNTDTQYF.

The chain is built from TRBV6-5 and TRBJ1-1, with 7 positions matching TRBD1. This CDR3 has 14 amino acids. Germline-derived CDR1 and CDR2 are MNHEY and SVGAGI. V trimming: 5 bases; J trimming: 0 bases; junction bases outside the gene matches: 3. For the CDR3, the DNA is TGTGCCAGCAGTCGGGACAGCATGAACACTGAAGCTTTCTTT. Its protein is CASSRDSMNTEAFF.